These 7 T cell receptor beta chains came from one sample sequenced in a study of T cells in Graves' hyperthyroidism and ophthalmopathy. Amplification of TCR beta CDR3 regions was performed using RNA transcripts as template. RT-PCR in the first round (using the HTBI primer set) targeted the TCR CDR3. TCRdb redid the calling of the multiplex PCR reads with MiXCR, one entry per CDR3 protein. The data show a few hundred thousand distinct CDR3 sequences, with under 25% seen just once and around 27% held by the top ten. Sequencing input: blood. These TCRs come from a man in his late teens or twenties with Graves' hyperthyroidism.

The DNA for the CDR3 is TGTGCCAGCAGCCAGAGGAGCCCGGGACAGGGGGCGCGAGGCTACACCTTC. Translated: CASSQRSPGQGARGYTF. The rearrangement uses TRBV7-8 and TRBJ1-2; 12 positions match TRBD1. The germline V gene has CDR1 SGHVS and CDR2 FQNEAQ. The trim removed 5 bases at V and 8 bases at J, leaving 15 bases unmatched. The CDR3 loop spans 17 amino acids.

This clonotype was picked up a small number of times. V and J are TRBV20-1 and TRBJ2-2; the match to TRBD1 covers 8 bases. This CDR3 is built from 16 residues. Germline lookup yields CDR1 DFQATT and CDR2 SNEGSKA (reference sequence). V shed 0 bases and J 1 base; nucleotides not matched to a gene: 4. The CDR3 region is CSARDSGTGNTGELFF. CDR3 in DNA: TGCAGTGCTAGAGATTCCGGGACAGGGAACACCGGGGAGCTGTTTTTT.

The table lists this clonotype with many counts. V gene TRBV18 combines with J gene TRBJ1-2; TRBD1 might be the D (5 bases). The V end was cut by 0 bases, the J end by 10 bases, with 15 bases between. Germline CDR1 and CDR2: KGHSH and LQKENI. There are 14 residues in the CDR3. This CDR3 reads CASSPPGTQDFYTF. The CDR3 region has the DNA TGTGCCAGCTCACCACCCGGGACGCAGGATTTCTACACCTTC.

This clonotype was recorded many times. The chain combines TRBV6-1 with TRBJ2-7, with TRBD1 matching over 9 bases. Germline V lookup: CDR1 MNHNS, CDR2 SASEGT. The CDR3 is 14 amino acids. V dropped 4 bases and J dropped 6; count of bases not matched to a gene: 7. The CDR3 sequence is CASSGGTGSSEQYF. The CDR3 bases are TGTGCCAGCAGTGGCGGGACAGGGTCATCCGAGCAGTACTTC.

As concerns this clonotype: Possible read error: a much larger clone is one base away. V is TRBV11-2 and J is TRBJ2-7, with a possible D match to TRBD2 (7 bases). Germline lookup yields CDR1 SGHAT and CDR2 FQNNGV. CDR3 length equals 17 residues. CDR3 nucleotides: TGTGCCAGCAGCTTAGATCTGGCGGGGGCCCATACCTACGAGCAGCACTTC. It codes for CASSLDLAGAHTYEQHF. The whole variable domain, remainder taken from reference TRBV11-2 and TRBJ2-7, is EAGVAQSPRYKIIEKRQSVAFWCNPISGHATLYWYQQILGQGPKLLIQFQNNGVVDDSQLPKDRFSAERLKGVDSTLKIQPAKLEDSAVYLCASSLDLAGAHTYEQHFGPGTRLTVT.

In this sample, this clonotype turned up many times. The genes are TRBV28 and TRBJ2-5; TRBD1 is a possible D gene (5 bases). The V end lost 2 bases, the J end lost 2 bases, and 9 bases lay between the germline ends. The CDR3 length is 14 residues. Germline-derived CDR1 and CDR2 are MDHEN and SYDVKM. CDR3 DNA sequence: TGTGCCAGCAGTTTAAACAGGAGACAAGAGACCCAGTACTTC. The encoded protein is CASSLNRRQETQYF.

V and J are TRBV6-2 or TRBV6-3 and TRBJ1-1, with 10 bases aligning to TRBD1. Germline V gene lookup returns CDR1 MNHEY and CDR2 SVGEGT. The CDR3 has 15 residues. Trimming cost V 6 bases and J 0 bases; bases outside gene matches: 4. CDR3 bases: TGTGCCAGCAGCGGGACAGGGGCGATGAACACTGAAGCTTTCTTT. Translated, it gives CASSGTGAMNTEAFF.